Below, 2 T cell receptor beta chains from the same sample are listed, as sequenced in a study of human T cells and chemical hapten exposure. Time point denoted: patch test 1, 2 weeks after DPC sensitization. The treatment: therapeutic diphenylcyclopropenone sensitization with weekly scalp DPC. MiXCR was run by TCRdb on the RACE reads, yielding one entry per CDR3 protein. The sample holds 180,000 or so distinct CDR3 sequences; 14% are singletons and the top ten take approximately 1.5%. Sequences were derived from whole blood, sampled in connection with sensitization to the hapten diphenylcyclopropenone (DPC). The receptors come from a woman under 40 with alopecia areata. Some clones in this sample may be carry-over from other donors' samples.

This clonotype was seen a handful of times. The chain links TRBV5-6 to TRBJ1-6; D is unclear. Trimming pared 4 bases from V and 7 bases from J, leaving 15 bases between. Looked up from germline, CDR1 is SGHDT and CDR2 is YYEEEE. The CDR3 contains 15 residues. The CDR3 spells CASSPTPGQNSPLHF. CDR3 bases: TGTGCCAGCAGCCCAACACCGGGTCAAAATTCACCCCTCCACTTT.

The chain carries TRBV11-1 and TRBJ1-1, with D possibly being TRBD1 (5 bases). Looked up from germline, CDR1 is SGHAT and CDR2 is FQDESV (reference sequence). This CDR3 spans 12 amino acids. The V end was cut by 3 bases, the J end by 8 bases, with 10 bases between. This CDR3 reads CASSFGAREAFF. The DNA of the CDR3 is TGTGCCAGCAGCTTCGGGGCGCGGGAAGCTTTCTTT.